This TCR beta chain derives from a study of blood T cell repertoires in COVID-19. At the level of the study: Acute and convalescent COVID-19 samples came from the United States, Italy and Spain.

The CDR3 is 13 residues long. V shed 7 bases, J shed 0 bases, and the junction held 2 bases outside the gene matches. Germline-derived CDR1 and CDR2 are SGHDT and YYEEEE. Repertoires were generated with immunoSEQ multiplex PCR, while TCRdb's copy carries only in-frame clones and drops some. The table records approximately 440,000 clones, about nine tenths of them present only once. Those who participated ranged in age from roughly 18 to 89 years and resided in about two dozen US areas. Clinical history reported by participants formed the basis on which cohorts were assigned. Cohort 3 recovery required two negative PCRs, clearance, or symptom resolution.

The receptor was derived from a man between 18 and 35 years old who had recovered from COVID-19. The chain is built from TRBV5-6 and TRBJ1-2, with 8 bases lining up with TRBD1. The sample comprised PBMCs or T cells enriched from blood (not recorded which). CDR3 nucleotides: TGTGCCAGCGGGGACAGGCCTAACTATGGCTACACCTTC. It yields the protein CASGDRPNYGYTF.